One sample yielded the 11 T cell receptor beta chains listed below, sequenced in a study of T cells in localized non-small cell lung cancer. TCRdb's copy holds only in-frame clones and misses some; the assay was immunoSEQ multiplex PCR. There are approximately 11,000 clones in the sample; 25% to 30% occur only once, and around 5% lies in the top ten. The specimen comprised lung tumor tissue, sampled before any cancer treatment. The origin of the receptors is a man aged 35-75 years with stage I lung adenocarcinoma.

The sample holds a few counts of this clone. This sequence joins TRBV11-3 and TRBJ2-3; 13 bases match TRBD2. V lost 5 bases, J lost 2 bases, and 7 bases stayed unmatched. CDR3 length: 17 amino acids. Germline values: CDR1 SGHNT, CDR2 YENEEA. The CDR3 DNA is TGTGCCAGCAGCCCCGGGACTAGCGGGGTTGTCACAGATACGCAGTATTTT. Translating it yields CASSPGTSGVVTDTQYF.

This clone was seen once. The chain links TRBV15 to TRBJ1-2, with D unresolved. The V gene lost 0 bases and the J gene lost 2 bases, with 10 bases spanning the gap. Germline assignment: CDR1 LNHNV and CDR2 YYDKDF (reference sequence). This CDR3 comprises 15 residues. CDR3 coding DNA: TGTGCCACCAGCAGAGATACGGCCTCAAACTATGGCTACACCTTC. As protein: CATSRDTASNYGYTF.

The V call is TRBV18, the J call TRBJ2-5; a weak D match, TRBD1 (5 bases). The V gene's germline CDR1 is KGHSH and CDR2 LQKENI. The CDR3 loop spans 14 amino acids. V shed 4 bases and J shed 5 bases, with 14 bases lying between them. Written as DNA, the CDR3 is TGTGCCAGCTCACTGGACATTAACAGCGAGACCCAGTACTTC. It is translated as CASSLDINSETQYF.

By share of the sample, this clone is medium-sized. The chain employs TRBV11-3 and TRBJ2-5; possibly TRBD2 for D (6 bases). There are 14 residues in the CDR3. CDR1 SGHNT and CDR2 YENEEA come from the germline V gene. The ends were cut back, 5 bases at V and 2 bases at J, with 12 bases in the middle. The CDR3 DNA is TGTGCCAGCAGCGCGGGACTCGTACAAGAGACCCAGTACTTC. Its protein product is CASSAGLVQETQYF.

This clone showed up just a few times. The rearrangement links TRBV18 to TRBJ1-4, with TRBD1 identical over 8 bases. The CDR3 is 16 residues long. In germline, CDR1 is KGHSH, CDR2 LQKENI. Trimming took 8 bases from V and 0 from J; bases not matched to a gene: 8. CDR3 nucleotide sequence: TGTGCCAGCACCATGGACAGGGCGGCAACTAATGAAAAACTGTTTTTT. Translation: CASTMDRAATNEKLFF.

The J gene is TRBJ2-7, the V gene TRBV5-1, with a weak D call TRBD2 (5 bases). The ends were cut back, 1 base at V and 4 bases at J, with 12 bases in the middle. The CDR3 contains 14 residues. CDR1 SGHRS and CDR2 YFSETQ come from the germline V gene. The CDR3 here is CASSLSGLGYEQYF. Written as DNA, the CDR3 is TGCGCCAGCAGCTTGAGCGGTTTAGGGTACGAGCAGTACTTC.

A few counts support this clone. J is TRBJ2-7 and V is TRBV11-3; perhaps TRBD2 as D (7 bases). This CDR3 contains 17 residues. CDR1 is SGHNT and CDR2 is YENEEA in the germline V gene. Between the trimmed V and J ends, which lost 5 bases and 4 bases, there was a span of 24 bases. CDR3 sequence reads: CASSVTYDNRGAYEQYF. The CDR3, as DNA: TGTGCCAGCAGCGTAACCTATGACAACCGGGGGGCTTACGAGCAGTACTTC.

This clone was counted only a few times. The chain recombines TRBV9 with TRBJ1-6, with no clear D. CDR3 size: 13 residues. V lost 3 bases and J 10 bases, leaving 11 bases between the germline ends. From germline, CDR1 is SGDLS and CDR2 YYNGEE. The CDR3 region has the DNA TGTGCCAGCAGCGGGACTGCGACCTCACCCCTCCACTTT. It encodes CASSGTATSPLHF.

In its sample, this clone is medium-sized. This chain joins TRBV19 and TRBJ1-6, with 9 bases that match TRBD1. Germline V gene lookup returns CDR1 LNHDA and CDR2 SQIVND (reference sequence). The V segment lost 4 bases and the J segment 2 bases; nucleotides outside the gene matches: 3. The CDR3 sequence is 16 residues long. In DNA form, the CDR3 reads TGTGCCAGTAGTAGGGACAGGGATCCCTATAATTCACCCCTCCACTTT. Translation gives CASSRDRDPYNSPLHF.

The J gene is TRBJ1-2, the V gene TRBV11-3; 7 bases agree with TRBD1. The CDR3 covers 15 residues. The V gene end was trimmed by 0 bases and the J gene end by 8 bases; junction bases not matched to a gene: 9. Germline assignment: CDR1 SGHNT and CDR2 YENEEA. Here the CDR3 DNA reads TGTGCCAGCAGCTTAGATTTAAGACAGGGCGGAGGCTACACCTTC. Its protein is CASSLDLRQGGGYTF.

In this sample, this clone turned up a few times. The chain is built from TRBV11-3 and TRBJ1-2, with TRBD1 identical over 8 bases. Unmatched junction bases numbered 9, after V lost 3 bases and J lost 6 bases. CDR3 size: 15 residues. Germline CDR1 SGHNT, CDR2 YENEEA. The CDR3 reads CASSFGTGAGDGYTF. The CDR3 DNA follows: TGTGCCAGCAGCTTTGGGACAGGAGCTGGGGATGGCTACACCTTC.